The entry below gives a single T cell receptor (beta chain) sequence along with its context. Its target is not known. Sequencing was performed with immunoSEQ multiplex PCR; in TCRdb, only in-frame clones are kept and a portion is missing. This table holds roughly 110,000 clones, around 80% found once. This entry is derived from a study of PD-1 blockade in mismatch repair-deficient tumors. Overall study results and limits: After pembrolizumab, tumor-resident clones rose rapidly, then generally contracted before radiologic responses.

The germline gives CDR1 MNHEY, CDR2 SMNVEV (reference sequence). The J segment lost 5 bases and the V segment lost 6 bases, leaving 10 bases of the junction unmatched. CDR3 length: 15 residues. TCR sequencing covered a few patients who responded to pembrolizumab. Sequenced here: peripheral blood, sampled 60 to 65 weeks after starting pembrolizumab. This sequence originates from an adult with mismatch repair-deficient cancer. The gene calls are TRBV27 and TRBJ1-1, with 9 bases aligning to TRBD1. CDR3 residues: CASRLQGALRTEAFF. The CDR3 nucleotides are TGTGCCAGCAGATTACAGGGGGCTTTAAGGACTGAAGCTTTCTTT.